This T cell receptor beta chain was sequenced for a study of human CD4 T cells and Enterobacteriaceae (dated by TCRdb to 2020 to 2021). General findings and caveats noted by the study authors: Ex vivo, broadly cross-reactive clonotypes appeared more expanded than specific ones, with about 55% of the 19 and about two thirds of the roughly 30 in the top 5%. The reactivity of ex vivo clonotypes was inferred solely through the matching of nucleotide sequences to CFSE-low cultures from the same donors.

Ex vivo total memory CD4+ samples were sequenced at deep level, with detection sensitivity of one cell in 200,000. The QIAamp DNA Micro Kit was used to extract genomic DNA from cell pellets, and spectrophotometry was used to check the DNA quantity and purity. Amplification of TCR Vbeta CDR3 regions was performed with the immunoSEQ multiplex PCR assay. The Illumina HiSeq platform was used to sequence the amplicons. The retrieved sequences were 87 nucleotides in length and included the CDR3 region. The source study handled its data this way. A clonotype was defined as a unique productive TCR Vbeta nucleotide sequence and was quantified by productive template frequency from ImmunoSEQ Analyzer V3.0. Expanded clonotypes were defined using a threshold set at the top 5th percentile of each repertoire ranked by frequency. The R package fossil was used to compute repertoire overlap as Chao-Jaccard, and the R package MASS was used to visualize the overlap by nonmetric multidimensional scaling. Drawn from immuneACCESS, this table holds only the in-frame rearrangements with V and J called that TCRdb kept. Clones are partly lost; checked studies trace under half to an unresolved V gene and leave the rest unexplained. V and J calls and clone size are as listed in that table; D and trimming were resolved from the DNA. The sample table holds about 26,000 clones, of which roughly 80% were seen once. The ten largest account for about 0.96% of the sample.

Concerning this clone: Its antigen specificity is not known. No qualities accompany the bases; no much larger clone lies one base away.

On a FACSAria III, memory CD4+ T cells were FACS-sorted to over 95% purity, defined as all CD4+ cells except CD45RA+CCR7+CD95- naive cells. Blood from healthy donors came from blood donation centers in Switzerland. Positive selection with CD4 and CD14 magnetic microbeads was used to enrich total CD4+ T cells and monocytes. CD8+, CD14+, CD16+, CD56+, CD19+ and CD25-bright cells were excluded prior to sorting. To assess in vivo expansion of bacteria-reactive clonotypes, total memory CD4+ T cells from a couple of blood donors were sequenced directly ex vivo. Peripheral blood mononuclear cells were isolated from donor blood using Ficoll-Paque Plus. There are 13 amino acids in the CDR3, from cysteine to phenylalanine inclusive. The only DNA kept is the CDR3, 39 bases in frame from the first base. The junction carries 7 bases between V and J, which are trimmed by 2 bases and 3 bases respectively. The germline V gene sets CDR1 to MNHEY and CDR2 to SVGAGI.

The chain joins TRBV6-5 to TRBJ1-2; no D gene can be assigned with confidence. Sequenced sample: memory CD4+ T cells from blood. The cell subset or site label corresponds to: total memory CD4 T cells sorted directly ex vivo, unstimulated. The source is a human donor in good health. The CDR3 is CASSYMGYYGYTF. The DNA sequence is TGTGCCAGCAGTTACATGGGGTACTATGGCTACACCTTC.